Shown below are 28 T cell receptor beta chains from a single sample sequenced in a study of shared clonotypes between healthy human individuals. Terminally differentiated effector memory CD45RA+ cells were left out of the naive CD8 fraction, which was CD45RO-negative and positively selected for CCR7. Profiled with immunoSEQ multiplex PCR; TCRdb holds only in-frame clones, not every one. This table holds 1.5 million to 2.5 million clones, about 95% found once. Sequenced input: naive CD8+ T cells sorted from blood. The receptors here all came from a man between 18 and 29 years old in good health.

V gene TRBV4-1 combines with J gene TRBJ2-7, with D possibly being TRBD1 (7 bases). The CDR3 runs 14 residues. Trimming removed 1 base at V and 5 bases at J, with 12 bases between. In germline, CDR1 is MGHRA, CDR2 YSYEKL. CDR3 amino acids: CASSQASGGHEQYF. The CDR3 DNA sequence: TGCGCCAGCAGCCAAGCATCAGGGGGGCACGAGCAGTACTTC.

CDR3 protein: CASSPGTGGLNEQFF. The DNA for the CDR3 is TGTGCCAGCAGTCCCGGGACAGGGGGTCTCAATGAGCAGTTCTTC. The V and J genes are TRBV11-2 and TRBJ2-1; 11 nucleotides line up with TRBD1. CDR3 length: 15 residues. J was trimmed by 6 bases and V by 6 bases; bases with no gene match: 7. CDR1 is SGHAT, CDR2 FQNNGV, per germline.

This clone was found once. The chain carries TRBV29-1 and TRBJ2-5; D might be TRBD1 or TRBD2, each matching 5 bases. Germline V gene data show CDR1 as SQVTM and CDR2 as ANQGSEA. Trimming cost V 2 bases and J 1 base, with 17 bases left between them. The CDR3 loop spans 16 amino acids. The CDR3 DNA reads TGCAGCGTTGAACAGGGAAGGATAGGGACCCAAGAGACCCAGTACTTC. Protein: CSVEQGRIGTQETQYF.

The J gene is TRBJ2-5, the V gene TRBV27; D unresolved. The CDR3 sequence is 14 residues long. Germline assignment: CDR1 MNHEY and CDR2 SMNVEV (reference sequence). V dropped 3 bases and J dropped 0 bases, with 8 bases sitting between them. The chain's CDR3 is CASSFLGNQETQYF. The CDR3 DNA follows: TGTGCCAGCAGTTTTTTGGGGAACCAAGAGACCCAGTACTTC.

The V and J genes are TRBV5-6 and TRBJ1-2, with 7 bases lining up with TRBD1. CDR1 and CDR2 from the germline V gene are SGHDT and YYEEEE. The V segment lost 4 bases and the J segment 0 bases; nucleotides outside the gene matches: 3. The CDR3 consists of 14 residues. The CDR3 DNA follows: TGTGCCAGCAGCAGGGACAGTTCTAACTATGGCTACACCTTC. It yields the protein CASSRDSSNYGYTF.

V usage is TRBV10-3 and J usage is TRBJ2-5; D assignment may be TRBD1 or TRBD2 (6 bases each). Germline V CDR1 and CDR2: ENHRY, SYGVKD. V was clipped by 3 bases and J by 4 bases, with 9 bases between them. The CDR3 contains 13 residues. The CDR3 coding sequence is TGTGCCATCAGTGACAGGGGAGGAGAGACCCAGTACTTC. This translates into CAISDRGGETQYF.

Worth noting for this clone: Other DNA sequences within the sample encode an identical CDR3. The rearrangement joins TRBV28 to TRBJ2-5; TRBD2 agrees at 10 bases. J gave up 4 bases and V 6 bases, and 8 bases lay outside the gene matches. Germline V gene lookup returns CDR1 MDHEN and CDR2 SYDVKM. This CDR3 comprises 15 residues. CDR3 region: CASSLGLAGGETQYF. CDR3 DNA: TGTGCCAGCAGCCTTGGGTTAGCGGGGGGAGAGACCCAGTACTTC.

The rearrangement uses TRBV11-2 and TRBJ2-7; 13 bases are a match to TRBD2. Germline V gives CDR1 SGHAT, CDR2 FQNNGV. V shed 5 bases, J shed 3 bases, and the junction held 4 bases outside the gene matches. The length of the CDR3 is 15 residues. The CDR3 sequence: CASSGTSGGGYEQYF. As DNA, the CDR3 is TGTGCCAGCAGCGGAACTAGCGGGGGGGGCTACGAGCAGTACTTC.

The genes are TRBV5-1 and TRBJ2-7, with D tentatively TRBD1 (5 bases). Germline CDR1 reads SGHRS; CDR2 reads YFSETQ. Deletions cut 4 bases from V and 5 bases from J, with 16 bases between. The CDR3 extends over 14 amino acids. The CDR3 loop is CASSLRLGVDEQYF. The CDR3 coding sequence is TGCGCCAGCAGCCTCCGGCTAGGGGTCGACGAGCAGTACTTC.

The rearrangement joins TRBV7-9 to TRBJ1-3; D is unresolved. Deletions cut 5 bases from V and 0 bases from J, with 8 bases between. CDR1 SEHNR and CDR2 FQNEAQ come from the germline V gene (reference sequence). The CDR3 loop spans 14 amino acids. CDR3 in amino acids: CASSEGYSGNTIYF. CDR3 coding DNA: TGTGCCAGCAGCGAGGGTTACTCTGGAAACACCATATATTTT.

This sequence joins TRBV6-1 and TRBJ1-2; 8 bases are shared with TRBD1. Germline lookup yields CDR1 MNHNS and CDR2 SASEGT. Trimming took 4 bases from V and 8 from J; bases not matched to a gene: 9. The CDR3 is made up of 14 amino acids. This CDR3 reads CASSGDGQGSGYTF. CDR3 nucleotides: TGTGCCAGCAGTGGAGACGGACAGGGCAGCGGCTACACCTTC.

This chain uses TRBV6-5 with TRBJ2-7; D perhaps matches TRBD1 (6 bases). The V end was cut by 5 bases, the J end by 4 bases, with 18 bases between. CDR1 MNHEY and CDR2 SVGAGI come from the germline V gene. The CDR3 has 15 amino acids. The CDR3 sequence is CASSPLMGALYEQYF. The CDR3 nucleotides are TGTGCCAGCAGTCCCCTTATGGGGGCCTTATACGAGCAGTACTTC.

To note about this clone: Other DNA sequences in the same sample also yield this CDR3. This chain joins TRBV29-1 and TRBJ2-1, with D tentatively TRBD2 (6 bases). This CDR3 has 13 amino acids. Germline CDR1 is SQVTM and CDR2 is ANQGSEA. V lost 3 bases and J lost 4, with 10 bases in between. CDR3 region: CSVEGDSYNEQFF. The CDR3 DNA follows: TGCAGCGTTGAGGGGGACTCGTACAATGAGCAGTTCTTC.

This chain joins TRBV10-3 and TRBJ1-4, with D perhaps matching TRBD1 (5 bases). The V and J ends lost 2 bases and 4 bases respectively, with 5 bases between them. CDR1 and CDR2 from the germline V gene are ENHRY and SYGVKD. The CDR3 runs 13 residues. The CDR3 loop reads CAISEDSNEKLFF. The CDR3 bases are TGTGCCATCAGTGAGGACAGTAATGAAAAACTGTTTTTT.

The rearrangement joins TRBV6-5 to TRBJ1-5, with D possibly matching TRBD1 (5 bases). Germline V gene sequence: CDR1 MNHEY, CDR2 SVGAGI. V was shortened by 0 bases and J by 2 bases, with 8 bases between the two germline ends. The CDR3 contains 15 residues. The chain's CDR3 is CASSYSSRGNQPQHF. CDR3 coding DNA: TGTGCCAGCAGTTACTCGAGCAGGGGCAATCAGCCCCAGCATTTT.

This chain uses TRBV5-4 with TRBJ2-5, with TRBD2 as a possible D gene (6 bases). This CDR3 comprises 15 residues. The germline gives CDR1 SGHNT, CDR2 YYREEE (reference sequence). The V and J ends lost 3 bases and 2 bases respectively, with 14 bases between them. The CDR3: CASSSYRDLQETQYF. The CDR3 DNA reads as TGTGCCAGCAGCTCGTACCGGGACTTGCAAGAGACCCAGTACTTC.

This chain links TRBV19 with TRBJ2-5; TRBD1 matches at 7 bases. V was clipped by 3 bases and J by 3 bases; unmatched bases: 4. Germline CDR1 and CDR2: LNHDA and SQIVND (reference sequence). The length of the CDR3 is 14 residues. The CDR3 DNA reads TGTGCCAGTAGTATCCGAGACAGGGAAGAGACCCAGTACTTC. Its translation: CASSIRDREETQYF.

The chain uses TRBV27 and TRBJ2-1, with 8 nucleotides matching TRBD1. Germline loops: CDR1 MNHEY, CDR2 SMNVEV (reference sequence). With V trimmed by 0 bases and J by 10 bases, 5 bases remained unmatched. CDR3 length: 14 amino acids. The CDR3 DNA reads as TGTGCCAGCAGTTTATCAGCGACAGGGGTAGAGCAGTTCTTC. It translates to CASSLSATGVEQFF.

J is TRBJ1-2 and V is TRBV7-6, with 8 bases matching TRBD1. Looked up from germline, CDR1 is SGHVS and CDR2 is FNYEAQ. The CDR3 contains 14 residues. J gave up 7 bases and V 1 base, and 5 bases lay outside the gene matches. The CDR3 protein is CASSLGTTGVGYTF. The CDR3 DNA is TGTGCCAGCAGCTTAGGAACGACAGGGGTTGGCTACACCTTC. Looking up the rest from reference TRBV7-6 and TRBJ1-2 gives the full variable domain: GAGVSQSPRYKVTKRGQDVALRCDPISGHVSLYWYRQALGQGPEFLTYFNYEAQQDKSGLPNDRFSAERPEGSISTLTIQRTEQRDSAMYRCASSLGTTGVGYTFGSGTRLTVV.

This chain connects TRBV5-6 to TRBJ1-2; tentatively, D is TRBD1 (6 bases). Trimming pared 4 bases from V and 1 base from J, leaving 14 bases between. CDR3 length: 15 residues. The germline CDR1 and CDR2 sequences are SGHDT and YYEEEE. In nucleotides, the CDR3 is TGTGCCAGCAGCGGTCGGACAGAGAGTAACTATGGCTACACCTTC. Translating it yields CASSGRTESNYGYTF.

The CDR3 DNA is TGTGCCAGCAGCATGGGACTAGGGAATACGCAGTATTTT. This translates into CASSMGLGNTQYF. V is TRBV7-2 and J is TRBJ2-3; 8 bases align to TRBD2. Germline V gene data show CDR1 as SGHTA and CDR2 as FQGNSA. This CDR3 is built from 13 residues. V gave up 5 bases and J gave up 7 bases; unmatched junction bases: 5.

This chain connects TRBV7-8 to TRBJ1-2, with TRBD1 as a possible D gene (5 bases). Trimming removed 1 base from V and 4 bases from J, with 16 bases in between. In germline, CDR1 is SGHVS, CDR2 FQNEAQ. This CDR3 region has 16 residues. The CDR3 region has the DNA TGTGCCAGCAGCTTAGACGAGACAGCACTTTTCTATGGCTACACCTTC. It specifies CASSLDETALFYGYTF.

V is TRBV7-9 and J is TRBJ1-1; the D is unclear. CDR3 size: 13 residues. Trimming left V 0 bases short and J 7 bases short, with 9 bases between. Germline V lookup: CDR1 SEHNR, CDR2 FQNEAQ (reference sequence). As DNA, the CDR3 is TGTGCCAGCAGCTTAGCCCTACTCCATGAAGCTTTCTTT. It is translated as CASSLALLHEAFF.

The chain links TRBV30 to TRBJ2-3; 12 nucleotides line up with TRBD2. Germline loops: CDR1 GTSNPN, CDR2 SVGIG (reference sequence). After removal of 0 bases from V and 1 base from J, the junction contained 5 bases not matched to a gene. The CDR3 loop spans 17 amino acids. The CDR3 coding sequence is TGTGCCTGGAGTGTTGGGGCTAGCGGGAGGGGCACAGATACGCAGTATTTT. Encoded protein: CAWSVGASGRGTDTQYF.

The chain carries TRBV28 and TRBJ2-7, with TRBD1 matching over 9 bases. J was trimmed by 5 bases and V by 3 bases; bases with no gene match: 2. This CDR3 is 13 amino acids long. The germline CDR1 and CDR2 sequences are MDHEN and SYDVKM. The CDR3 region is CASSLGQGHEQYF. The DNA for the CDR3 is TGTGCCAGCAGTTTGGGACAGGGCCACGAGCAGTACTTC.

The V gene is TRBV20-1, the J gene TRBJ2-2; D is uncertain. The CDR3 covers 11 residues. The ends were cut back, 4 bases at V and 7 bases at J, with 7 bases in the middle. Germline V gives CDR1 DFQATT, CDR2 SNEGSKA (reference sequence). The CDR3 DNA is TGCAGTGCTACGTCCGGCGGGGAGCTGTTTTTT. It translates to CSATSGGELFF.

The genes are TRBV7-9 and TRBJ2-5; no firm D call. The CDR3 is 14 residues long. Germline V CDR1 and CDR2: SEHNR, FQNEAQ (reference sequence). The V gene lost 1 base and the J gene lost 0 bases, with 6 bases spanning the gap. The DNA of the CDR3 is TGTGCCAGCAGCTTAGTGGTCAACCAAGAGACCCAGTACTTC. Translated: CASSLVVNQETQYF.

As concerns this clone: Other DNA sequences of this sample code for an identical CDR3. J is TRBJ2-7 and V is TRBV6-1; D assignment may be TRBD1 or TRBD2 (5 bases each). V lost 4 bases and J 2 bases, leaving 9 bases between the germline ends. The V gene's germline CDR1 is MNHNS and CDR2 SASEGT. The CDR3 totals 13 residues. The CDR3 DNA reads TGTGCCAGCAGTGCTCGGGGACCCTACGAGCAGTACTTC. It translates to CASSARGPYEQYF.